Each of the 8 T cell receptor beta chains below was sequenced from the same sample in a study of cytomegalovirus exposure and HLA in healthy donors. Sequencing was performed with immunoSEQ multiplex PCR; in TCRdb, only in-frame clones are kept and a portion is missing. The table shows under 80,000 clones, with about 90% occurring only once. Input material: PBMCs. The source of these receptors is a woman aged 18-29 years in good health and CMV-seronegative.

The CDR3 DNA follows: TGTGCCAGTAGTACAGGGGCCACTAATGAAAAACTGTTTTTT. This codes for CASSTGATNEKLFF. V usage is TRBV19 and J usage is TRBJ1-4, with a possible D match to TRBD1 (6 bases). CDR1 is LNHDA and CDR2 is SQIVND in the germline V gene (reference sequence). The CDR3 length is 14 residues. V was clipped by 4 bases and J by 2 bases, with 8 bases between them.

The chain has TRBV19 and TRBJ1-1, with D maybe TRBD1 (6 bases). The CDR3 is 16 residues long. Trimming pared 3 bases from V and 1 base from J, leaving 15 bases between. Germline CDR1 is LNHDA and CDR2 is SQIVND (reference sequence). For the CDR3, the DNA is TGTGCCAGTAGTATCCTAACGGGACAAAGGAACACTGAAGCTTTCTTT. This encodes CASSILTGQRNTEAFF. Filled out from reference TRBV19 and TRBJ1-1, the complete variable domain reads DGGITQSPKYLFRKEGQNVTLSCEQNLNHDAMYWYRQDPGQGLRLIYYSQIVNDFQKGDIAEGYSVSREKKESFPLTVTSAQKNPTAFYLCASSILTGQRNTEAFFGQGTRLTVV.

V and J are TRBV11-1 and TRBJ2-1; D is perhaps TRBD2 (5 bases). Trimming pared 5 bases from V and 4 bases from J, leaving 6 bases between. Germline lookup yields CDR1 SGHAT and CDR2 FQDESV (reference sequence). This CDR3 spans 12 amino acids. The CDR3 is CASSPGYNEQFF. The CDR3 DNA sequence: TGTGCCAGCAGCCCGGGATACAATGAGCAGTTCTTC.

The chain employs TRBV18 and TRBJ1-1; D unclear. Trimming removed 2 bases at V and 0 bases at J, with 7 bases between. Germline lookup yields CDR1 KGHSH and CDR2 LQKENI. The CDR3 sequence is 14 residues long. CDR3 nucleotide sequence: TGTGCCAGCTCACCAGCGTTTTTGAACACTGAAGCTTTCTTT. Translating gives CASSPAFLNTEAFF.

The chain employs TRBV7-2 and TRBJ2-7, with TRBD2 matching 11 bases. The trim removed 3 bases at V and 3 bases at J, leaving 7 bases unmatched. This CDR3 is built from 16 residues. Germline CDR1 is SGHTA and CDR2 is FQGNSA. The CDR3 protein is CASSFRLGTSGYEQYF. DNA of the CDR3: TGTGCCAGCAGCTTCCGGCTCGGGACTAGCGGCTACGAGCAGTACTTC.

This clone was recorded only once. This chain uses TRBV5-5 with TRBJ1-5; D is possibly TRBD1 (5 bases). Germline lookup yields CDR1 SGHKS and CDR2 YYEKEE (reference sequence). The CDR3 is made up of 13 amino acids. Trimming shortened V by 5 bases and J by 4 bases, and 10 bases separated the two germline ends. CDR3 DNA sequence: TGTGCCAGCAGGGCGGGGACGAATCAGCCCCAGCATTTT. Translation: CASRAGTNQPQHF. The entire variable domain, with the rest obtained from reference TRBV5-5 and TRBJ1-5, is as follows: DAGVTQSPTHLIKTRGQQVTLRCSPISGHKSVSWYQQVLGQGPQFIFQYYEKEERGRGNFPDRFSARQFPNYSSELNVNALLLGDSALYLCASRAGTNQPQHFGDGTRLSIL.

This sequence joins TRBV27 and TRBJ2-7; 8 positions match TRBD2. Germline V gene data show CDR1 as MNHEY and CDR2 as SMNVEV (reference sequence). This CDR3 has 14 amino acids. V gave up 6 bases and J gave up 3 bases; unmatched junction bases: 7. The CDR3 bases are TGTGCCAGCAGCTTAGGTCGGGGGGGCTACGAGCAGTACTTC. Residues: CASSLGRGGYEQYF.

The chain uses TRBV7-9 and TRBJ2-1, with 10 bases that match TRBD2. The V gene end was trimmed by 2 bases and the J gene end by 4 bases; junction bases not matched to a gene: 11. Germline V gene data show CDR1 as SEHNR and CDR2 as FQNEAQ (reference sequence). CDR3 size: 18 residues. In DNA form, the CDR3 reads TGTGCCAGCAGCTTAAGTCCTCGTAGCGGGAGGTTATACAATGAGCAGTTCTTC. Encoded protein: CASSLSPRSGRLYNEQFF.